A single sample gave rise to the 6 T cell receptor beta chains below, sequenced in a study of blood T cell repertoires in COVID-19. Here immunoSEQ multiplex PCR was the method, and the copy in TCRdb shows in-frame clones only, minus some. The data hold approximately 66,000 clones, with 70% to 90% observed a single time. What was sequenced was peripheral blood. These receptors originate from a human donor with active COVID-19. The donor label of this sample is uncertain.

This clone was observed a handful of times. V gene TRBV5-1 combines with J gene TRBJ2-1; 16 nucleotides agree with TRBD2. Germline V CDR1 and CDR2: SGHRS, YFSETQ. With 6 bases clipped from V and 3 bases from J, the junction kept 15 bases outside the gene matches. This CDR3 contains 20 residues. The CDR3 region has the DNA TGCGCCAGCACCCCAGAGCCCGGGACTAGCGGGGGGGCCTACTACAATGAGCAGTTCTTC. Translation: CASTPEPGTSGGAYYNEQFF.

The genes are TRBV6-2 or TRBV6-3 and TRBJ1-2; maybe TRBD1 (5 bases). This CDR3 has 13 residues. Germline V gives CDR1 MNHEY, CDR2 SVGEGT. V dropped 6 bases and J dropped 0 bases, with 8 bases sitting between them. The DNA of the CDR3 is TGTGCCAGCAGCCCACAGGCTAACTATGGCTACACCTTC. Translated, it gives CASSPQANYGYTF.

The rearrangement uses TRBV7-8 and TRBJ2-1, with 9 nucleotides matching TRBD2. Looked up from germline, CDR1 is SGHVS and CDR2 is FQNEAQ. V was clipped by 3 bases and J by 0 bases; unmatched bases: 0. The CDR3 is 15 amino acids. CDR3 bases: TGTGCCAGCAGCTTTAGCGGGAGCTCCTACAATGAGCAGTTCTTC. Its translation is CASSFSGSSYNEQFF.

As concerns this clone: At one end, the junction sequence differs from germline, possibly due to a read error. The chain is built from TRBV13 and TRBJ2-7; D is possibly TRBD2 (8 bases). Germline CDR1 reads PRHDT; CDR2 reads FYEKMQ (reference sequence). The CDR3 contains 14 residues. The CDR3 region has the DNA TGTGCCAGCAGCTCGACAGGGACTAGTGCCCGCCCCCACTTC. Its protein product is CASSSTGTSARPHF.

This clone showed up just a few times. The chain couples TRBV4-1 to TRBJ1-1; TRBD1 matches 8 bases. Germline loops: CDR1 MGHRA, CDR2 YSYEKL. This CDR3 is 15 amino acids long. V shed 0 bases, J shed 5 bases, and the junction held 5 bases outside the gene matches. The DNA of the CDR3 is TGCGCCAGCAGCCAAGACGACAGGGGAAAAACTGAAGCTTTCTTT. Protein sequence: CASSQDDRGKTEAFF.

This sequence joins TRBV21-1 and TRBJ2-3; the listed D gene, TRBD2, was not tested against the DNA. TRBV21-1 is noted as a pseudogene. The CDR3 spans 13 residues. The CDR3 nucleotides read TGTGCCAGCAGACTTAAAAGCACAGATACGCAGTATTTT. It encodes CASRLKSTDTQYF.